Shown below are 15 T cell receptor beta chains from a single sample sequenced in a study of blood T cell repertoires in COVID-19. Assay: immunoSEQ multiplex PCR; the TCRdb copy retains only in-frame clones and omits some. The data show 70,000 to 100,000 clones, approximately 91% seen once. Sequences were obtained from peripheral blood. Source of these receptors: a woman at least 80 years old with acute or convalescent COVID-19.

The rearrangement links TRBV2 to TRBJ1-5; D gene ambiguous. The V gene's germline CDR1 is SNHLY and CDR2 FYNNEI. Trimming removed 2 bases from V and 1 base from J, with 6 bases in between. The CDR3 contains 14 residues. Here the CDR3 DNA reads TGTGCCAGCAGTGAATGGCAAAGCAATCAGCCCCAGCATTTT. It specifies CASSEWQSNQPQHF.

Comment on this clone: This CDR3 is also generated by other DNA sequences in the sample. The chain couples TRBV28 to TRBJ1-1, with D possibly being TRBD1 (6 bases). Germline V gene sequence: CDR1 MDHEN, CDR2 SYDVKM. The CDR3 has 14 amino acids. The V end was cut by 1 base, the J end by 5 bases, with 11 bases between. The CDR3 DNA follows: TGTGCCAGCAGTTTATTAGGGGGTGGTACTGAAGCTTTCTTT. Translating it yields CASSLLGGGTEAFF.

J is TRBJ2-5 and V is TRBV24-1; 8 bases match TRBD2. The germline gives CDR1 KGHDR, CDR2 SFDVKD. The CDR3 loop spans 15 amino acids. With 3 bases clipped from V and 5 bases from J, the junction kept 7 bases outside the gene matches. The CDR3 loop reads CATSDTGGGFETQYF. DNA for the CDR3: TGTGCCACCAGTGATACCGGGGGGGGTTTCGAGACCCAGTACTTC.

The chain recombines TRBV7-2 with TRBJ1-5; 7 bases match TRBD1. The junction had 8 bases not matched to a gene; V was cut back by 5 bases and J by 1 base. The CDR3 consists of 16 residues. Germline lookup yields CDR1 SGHTA and CDR2 FQGNSA. CDR3 DNA: TGTGCCAGCAGCCCAGACAGGGTTGGGAGCAATCAGCCCCAGCATTTT. This codes for CASSPDRVGSNQPQHF.

This clone was seen a single time. The genes are TRBV30 and TRBJ1-1; D gene ambiguous. Trimming took off 0 bases at V and 0 bases at J, with 8 bases between the two ends. The CDR3 consists of 14 residues. Germline CDR1 reads GTSNPN; CDR2 reads SVGIG (reference sequence). The CDR3 loop reads CAWSVWSLNTEAFF. CDR3 DNA: TGTGCCTGGAGTGTATGGAGCCTGAACACTGAAGCTTTCTTT.

J is TRBJ2-5 and V is TRBV18; 9 nucleotides agree with TRBD2. This CDR3 is built from 16 residues. The germline gives CDR1 KGHSH, CDR2 LQKENI. V was pared by 1 base and J by 4 bases, with 7 bases of the junction left unmatched. The CDR3 nucleotides read TGTGCCAGCTCACCACAGCCTAGCGGGAATGGAGAGACCCAGTACTTC. Its protein product is CASSPQPSGNGETQYF. The whole variable domain, remainder taken from reference TRBV18 and TRBJ2-5, is NAGVMQNPRHLVRRRGQEARLRCSPMKGHSHVYWYRQLPEEGLKFMVYLQKENIIDESGMPKERFSAEFPKEGPSILRIQQVVRGDSAAYFCASSPQPSGNGETQYFGPGTRLLVL.

This clone appeared a few times. The chain recombines TRBV28 with TRBJ1-2; the D is unclear. Germline assignment: CDR1 MDHEN and CDR2 SYDVKM. The CDR3 is made up of 13 amino acids. Trimming removed 4 bases at V and 2 bases at J, with 8 bases between. CDR3 DNA: TGTGCCAGCAGTTCTACAGTGAACTATGGCTACACCTTC. Translated, it gives CASSSTVNYGYTF.

This clone has only one observation. J is TRBJ1-3 and V is TRBV18; D gene unclear. Germline V gene lookup returns CDR1 KGHSH and CDR2 LQKENI. The CDR3 runs to 16 residues. V shed 2 bases and J shed 4 bases, with 15 bases lying between them. The CDR3 sequence is CASSPFSQADGNTIYF. DNA for the CDR3: TGTGCCAGCTCACCATTCTCCCAGGCCGACGGAAACACCATATATTTT.

The chain links TRBV9 to TRBJ2-7; 8 bases are shared with TRBD1. The CDR3 covers 14 residues. The J segment lost 4 bases and the V segment lost 2 bases, leaving 5 bases of the junction unmatched. Germline V gene data show CDR1 as SGDLS and CDR2 as YYNGEE. CDR3 DNA: TGTGCCAGCAGCGTCGCAGACAGGGGATACGAGCAGTACTTC. Encoded protein: CASSVADRGYEQYF. Complete variable domain (other parts from reference TRBV9 and TRBJ2-7): DSGVTQTPKHLITATGQRVTLRCSPRSGDLSVYWYQQSLDQGLQFLIQYYNGEERAKGNILERFSAQQFPDLHSELNLSSLELGDSALYFCASSVADRGYEQYFGPGTRLTVT.

The chain has TRBV19 and TRBJ1-2; no definite D call. The CDR3 contains 15 residues. V shed 3 bases and J shed 6 bases, with 17 bases lying between them. The germline V gene has CDR1 LNHDA and CDR2 SQIVND (reference sequence). The CDR3 loop reads CASSIFPGGLDGYTF. The CDR3 DNA follows: TGTGCCAGTAGTATTTTCCCCGGCGGCCTGGATGGCTACACCTTC.

The chain carries TRBV18 and TRBJ1-4, with TRBD1 matching 7 bases. This CDR3 has 15 residues. V shed 2 bases, J shed 5 bases, and the junction held 5 bases outside the gene matches. Germline-derived CDR1 and CDR2 are KGHSH and LQKENI. CDR3 in amino acids: CASSPFGTVNEKLFF. DNA for the CDR3: TGTGCCAGCTCACCATTCGGGACAGTAAATGAAAAACTGTTTTTT.

This clone was recorded only once. The chain has TRBV5-6 and TRBJ1-2; D not resolved. Germline CDR1 SGHDT, CDR2 YYEEEE. CDR3 length: 14 residues. With 4 bases removed from V and 4 bases from J, the gap between germline ends came to 14 bases. The CDR3 nucleotides are TGTGCCAGCAGCCCTGGAGTAACGGGCTATGGCTACACCTTC. Translating it yields CASSPGVTGYGYTF.

The genes are TRBV6-6 and TRBJ2-2, with TRBD2 identical over 9 bases. CDR3 length: 16 residues. Germline trimming cut 6 bases from V and 3 bases from J; bases unmatched to any gene: 8. Germline V CDR1 and CDR2: MNHNY, SVGAGI (reference sequence). The CDR3 nucleotides are TGTGCCAGCAGCTCCCCACGCGGGAGGGACACCGGGGAGCTGTTTTTT. Its translation is CASSSPRGRDTGELFF.

The chain is built from TRBV7-2 and TRBJ2-1; 10 bases are shared with TRBD2. The germline gives CDR1 SGHTA, CDR2 FQGNSA. CDR3 length: 14 amino acids. The V and J ends lost 5 bases and 7 bases, in that order; junction bases with no gene match: 5. DNA of the CDR3: TGTGCCAGCAGCAGCGGGAGGGCCGTTAATGAGCAGTTCTTC. Translating gives CASSSGRAVNEQFF.

The CDR3 reads CASSTDRFSGNTIYF. CDR3 bases: TGCGCCAGCAGCACCGACAGATTCTCTGGAAACACCATATATTTT. J is TRBJ1-3 and V is TRBV4-3; weak D call: TRBD1 (5 bases). Per the germline V gene, CDR1 is LGHNA and CDR2 is YSLEER. The CDR3 length is 15 residues. Trimming removed 5 bases at V and 0 bases at J, with 11 bases between.